The 18 T cell receptor beta chains presented below share a single source sample, sequenced in a study of PD-L1 blockade in urothelial cancer. The time point: peripheral blood 6 weeks after treatment start. Measured with immunoSEQ multiplex PCR; TCRdb has only the in-frame clones, and not every one. The sample has 48,000 or so clones, around 85% seen once. Sequencing was performed on PBMCs, taken around atezolizumab (anti-PD-L1) treatment. The source is a man in his fifties or sixties with urothelial cancer.

Only one count was recorded for this clone. CDR3 amino acids: CASSLALGGGAGRTDTQYF. The CDR3 DNA reads TGTGCCAGCAGCTTAGCGCTGGGCGGGGGAGCTGGACGCACAGATACGCAGTATTTT. The rearrangement joins TRBV7-6 to TRBJ2-3; 7 bases line up with TRBD2. The CDR3 is made up of 19 amino acids. V was pared by 0 bases and J by 1 base, with 13 bases of the junction left unmatched. Germline V gene data show CDR1 as SGHVS and CDR2 as FNYEAQ.

This chain connects TRBV10-2 to TRBJ2-7, with 11 nucleotides matching TRBD2. In germline, CDR1 is WSHSY, CDR2 SAAADI. CDR3 length: 18 residues. V lost 2 bases to trimming and J lost 3 bases; unmatched junction nucleotides: 12. CDR3 protein: CASSEPRSSGGKNYEQYF. DNA of the CDR3: TGCGCCAGCAGTGAGCCTAGATCTAGCGGGGGGAAAAACTACGAGCAGTACTTC.

J is TRBJ2-7 and V is TRBV7-2; 11 bases match TRBD1. This CDR3 region has 15 residues. The germline V gene has CDR1 SGHTA and CDR2 FQGNSA. J lost 6 bases, V lost 5 bases, and 9 bases had no gene match. CDR3 residues: CASSRPGTGGVEQYF. Here the CDR3 DNA reads TGTGCCAGCAGCCGCCCCGGGACAGGGGGTGTCGAGCAGTACTTC.

CDR3 residues: CASSYLSTHEQFF. The CDR3 DNA sequence: TGTGCCAGCAGTTACCTTTCCACACATGAGCAGTTCTTC. The rearrangement links TRBV6-5 to TRBJ2-1; D call uncertain. Per germline, CDR1 MNHEY and CDR2 SVGAGI. The CDR3 has 13 residues. V lost 2 bases and J lost 8, with 10 bases in between.

The chain uses TRBV19 and TRBJ1-1, with 7 bases aligning to TRBD1. V dropped 6 bases and J dropped 0; count of bases not matched to a gene: 7. Germline V lookup: CDR1 LNHDA, CDR2 SQIVND (reference sequence). There are 15 residues in the CDR3. CDR3 coding DNA: TGTGCCAGTAGATTCAGACAGGGCTTGAACACTGAAGCTTTCTTT. Protein sequence: CASRFRQGLNTEAFF.

V and J are TRBV11-3 and TRBJ1-6; perhaps TRBD1 as D (5 bases). This CDR3 has 15 amino acids. Trimming took 0 bases from V and 7 from J, leaving 10 bases between them. Germline CDR1 reads SGHNT; CDR2 reads YENEEA. The CDR3 DNA reads TGTGCCAGCAGCTTAGAGGGACTGGCAAATTCACCCCTCCACTTT. Translated, it gives CASSLEGLANSPLHF.

The chain combines TRBV7-2 with TRBJ2-6, with a possible D match to TRBD1 (6 bases). V gave up 0 bases and J gave up 0 bases, with 9 bases separating them. This CDR3 comprises 17 residues. CDR1 and CDR2 from the germline V gene are SGHTA and FQGNSA. The CDR3 DNA reads TGTGCCAGCAGCTTAGCGGGACAACTCTCTGGGGCCAACGTCCTGACTTTC. Translating gives CASSLAGQLSGANVLTF.

The V and J genes are TRBV27 and TRBJ1-1; perhaps TRBD1 as D (6 bases). The ends were cut back, 6 bases at V and 1 base at J, with 15 bases in the middle. The germline CDR1 and CDR2 sequences are MNHEY and SMNVEV (reference sequence). The CDR3 contains 15 residues. Here the CDR3 reads CASSYRVRGNTEAFF. CDR3 nucleotides: TGTGCCAGCAGCTACAGGGTGAGGGGGAACACTGAAGCTTTCTTT.

This clone was observed once. V and J are TRBV19 and TRBJ1-2, with a weak D call TRBD1 (5 bases). Germline values: CDR1 LNHDA, CDR2 SQIVND (reference sequence). Trimming removed 7 bases at V and 0 bases at J, with 21 bases between. CDR3 length: 17 amino acids. The CDR3 DNA reads TGTGCCAGTAACGTTTGGGGGGACGTTCCTGCTAACTATGGCTACACCTTC. It translates to CASNVWGDVPANYGYTF. Variable domain in full (rest from reference TRBV19 and TRBJ1-2): DGGITQSPKYLFRKEGQNVTLSCEQNLNHDAMYWYRQDPGQGLRLIYYSQIVNDFQKGDIAEGYSVSREKKESFPLTVTSAQKNPTAFYLCASNVWGDVPANYGYTFGSGTRLTVV.

The chain's CDR3 is CASSKGLDNEKLFF. CDR3 nucleotides: TGTGCCAGCAGTAAAGGACTCGATAATGAAAAACTGTTTTTT. The rearrangement joins TRBV27 to TRBJ1-4; D uncertain. Germline V lookup: CDR1 MNHEY, CDR2 SMNVEV (reference sequence). V dropped 5 bases and J dropped 4 bases, with 11 bases sitting between them. The length of the CDR3 is 14 residues.

V usage is TRBV29-1 and J usage is TRBJ2-1; 10 bases fit TRBD2. Germline lookup yields CDR1 SQVTM and CDR2 ANQGSEA. This CDR3 spans 15 amino acids. V lost 1 base to trimming and J lost 9 bases; unmatched junction nucleotides: 9. The CDR3 sequence: CSVEGPSGGFGEQFF. CDR3 sequence (DNA): TGCAGCGTTGAAGGTCCTAGCGGGGGTTTTGGTGAGCAGTTCTTC.

This sequence joins TRBV2 and TRBJ1-1; D not resolved. The V gene's germline CDR1 is SNHLY and CDR2 FYNNEI. The CDR3 is made up of 13 amino acids. V was cut by 2 bases and J by 6 bases, with 10 bases left in between. The DNA of the CDR3 is TGTGCCAGCAGTGAAACCTTAGAGTCTGAAGCTTTCTTT. This sequence encodes CASSETLESEAFF.

The genes are TRBV7-9 and TRBJ1-1; D is unclear. Trimming removed 1 base from V and 0 bases from J, with 6 bases in between. This CDR3 comprises 14 residues. CDR1 is SEHNR, CDR2 FQNEAQ, per germline (reference sequence). The DNA of the CDR3 is TGTGCCAGCAGCTTAGTTCCAGTGAACACTGAAGCTTTCTTT. Encoded protein: CASSLVPVNTEAFF.

This chain joins TRBV19 and TRBJ2-3, with unresolved D. The CDR3 is made up of 15 amino acids. With 5 bases removed from V and 2 bases from J, the gap between germline ends came to 14 bases. Per the germline V gene, CDR1 is LNHDA and CDR2 is SQIVND (reference sequence). CDR3 sequence reads: CASSDDSSFTDTQYF. DNA of the CDR3: TGTGCCAGTAGTGACGACTCTTCCTTCACAGATACGCAGTATTTT.

The chain is built from TRBV28 and TRBJ2-7; weak D call: TRBD2 (6 bases). Trimming removed 1 base from V and 3 bases from J, with 10 bases in between. The CDR3 totals 14 residues. Germline V gene sequence: CDR1 MDHEN, CDR2 SYDVKM. The CDR3 sequence is CASSLSAGFYEQYF. The DNA of the CDR3 is TGTGCCAGCAGTTTATCGGCGGGGTTCTACGAGCAGTACTTC. Based on the CDR3 plus reference TRBV28 and TRBJ2-7, the full variable domain is DVKVTQSSRYLVKRTGEKVFLECVQDMDHENMFWYRQDPGLGLRLIYFSYDVKMKEKGDIPEGYSVSREKKERFSLILESASTNQTSMYLCASSLSAGFYEQYFGPGTRLTVT.

The chain carries TRBV5-6 and TRBJ1-2; possibly TRBD1 for D (5 bases). The CDR3 covers 14 residues. Trimming cost V 1 base and J 0 bases, with 7 bases left between them. The germline CDR1 and CDR2 sequences are SGHDT and YYEEEE. The CDR3 sequence: CASSLTDTNYGYTF. As DNA, the CDR3 is TGTGCCAGCAGCTTGACGGACACTAACTATGGCTACACCTTC. Based on the CDR3 plus reference TRBV5-6 and TRBJ1-2, the full variable domain is DAGVTQSPTHLIKTRGQQVTLRCSPKSGHDTVSWYQQALGQGPQFIFQYYEEEERQRGNFPDRFSGHQFPNYSSELNVNALLLGDSALYLCASSLTDTNYGYTFGSGTRLTVV.

This clone turned up a few times. The chain uses TRBV6-6 and TRBJ1-6; D gene ambiguous. CDR1 is MNHNY, CDR2 SVGAGI, per germline (reference sequence). The V gene lost 5 bases and the J gene lost 11 bases, with 13 bases spanning the gap. The CDR3 runs to 13 residues. CDR3 coding DNA: TGTGCCAGCAGTCGGGATCCGACCACACCCCTCCACTTT. It is translated as CASSRDPTTPLHF.

The chain joins TRBV23-1 to TRBJ1-1; 7 nucleotides align to TRBD1. TRBV23-1 is annotated as an ORF whose role is uncertain. The CDR3 extends over 16 amino acids. Germline trimming cut 3 bases from V and 1 base from J; bases unmatched to any gene: 8. CDR3 sequence reads: CASSHDPGQKNTEAFF. CDR3 DNA sequence: TGCGCCAGCAGTCACGATCCGGGACAGAAGAACACTGAAGCTTTCTTT.